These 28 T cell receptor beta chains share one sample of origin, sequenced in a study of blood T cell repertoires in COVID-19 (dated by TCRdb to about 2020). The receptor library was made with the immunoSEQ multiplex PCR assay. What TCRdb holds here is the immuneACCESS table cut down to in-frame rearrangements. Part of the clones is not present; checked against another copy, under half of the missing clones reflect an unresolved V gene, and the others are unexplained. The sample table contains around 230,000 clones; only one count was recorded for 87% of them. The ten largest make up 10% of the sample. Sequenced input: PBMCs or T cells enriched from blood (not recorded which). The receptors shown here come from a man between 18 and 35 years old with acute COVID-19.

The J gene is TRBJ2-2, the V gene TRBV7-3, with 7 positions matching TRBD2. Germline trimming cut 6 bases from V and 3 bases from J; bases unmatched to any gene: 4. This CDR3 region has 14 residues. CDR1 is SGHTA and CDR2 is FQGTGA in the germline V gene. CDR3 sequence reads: CASRRGSDTGELFF. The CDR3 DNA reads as TGTGCCAGCAGGCGGGGGTCTGACACCGGGGAGCTGTTTTTT. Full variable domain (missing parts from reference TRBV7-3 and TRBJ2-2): GAGVSQTPSNKVTEKGKYVELRCDPISGHTALYWYRQSLGQGPEFLIYFQGTGAADDSGLPNDRFFAVRPEGSVSTLKIQRTERGDSAVYLCASRRGSDTGELFFGEGSRLTVL.

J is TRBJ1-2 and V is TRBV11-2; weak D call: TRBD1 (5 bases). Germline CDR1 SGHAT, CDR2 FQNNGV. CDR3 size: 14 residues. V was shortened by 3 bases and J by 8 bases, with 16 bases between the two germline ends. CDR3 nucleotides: TGTGCCAGCAGCTTCCTACGGGGGACGGTAGGCTACACCTTC. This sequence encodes CASSFLRGTVGYTF.

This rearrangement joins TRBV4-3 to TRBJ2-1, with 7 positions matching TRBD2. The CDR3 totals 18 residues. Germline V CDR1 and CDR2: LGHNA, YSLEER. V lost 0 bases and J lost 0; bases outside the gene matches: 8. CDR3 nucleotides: TGCGCCAGCAGCCAAGATTTACCAGCGGGGAGCTCCTACAATGAGCAGTTCTTC. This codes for CASSQDLPAGSSYNEQFF.

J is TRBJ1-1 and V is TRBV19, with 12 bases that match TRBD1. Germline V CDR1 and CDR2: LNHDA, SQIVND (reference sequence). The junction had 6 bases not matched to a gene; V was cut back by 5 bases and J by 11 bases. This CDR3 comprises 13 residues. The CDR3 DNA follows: TGTGCCAGTAGTTTGGGACAGGGGGCGGCGGCTTTCTTT. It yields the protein CASSLGQGAAAFF.

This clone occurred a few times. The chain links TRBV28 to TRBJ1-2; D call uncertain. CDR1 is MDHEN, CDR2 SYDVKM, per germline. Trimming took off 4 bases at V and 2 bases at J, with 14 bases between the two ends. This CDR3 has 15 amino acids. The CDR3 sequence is CASSSSTGSNYGYTF. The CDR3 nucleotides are TGTGCCAGCAGTTCATCAACGGGATCAAACTATGGCTACACCTTC.

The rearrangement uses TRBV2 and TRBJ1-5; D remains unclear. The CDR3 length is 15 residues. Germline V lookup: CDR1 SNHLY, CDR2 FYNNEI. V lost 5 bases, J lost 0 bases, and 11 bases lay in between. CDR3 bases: TGTGCCAGCAGTTCAACAATAAATAGCAATCAGCCCCAGCATTTT. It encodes CASSSTINSNQPQHF.

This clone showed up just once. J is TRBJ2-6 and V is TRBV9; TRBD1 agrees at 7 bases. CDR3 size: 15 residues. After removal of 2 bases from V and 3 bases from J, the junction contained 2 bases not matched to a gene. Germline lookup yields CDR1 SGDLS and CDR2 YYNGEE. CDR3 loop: CASSVTGVGANVLTF. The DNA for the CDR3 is TGTGCCAGCAGCGTTACAGGGGTTGGGGCCAACGTCCTGACTTTC.

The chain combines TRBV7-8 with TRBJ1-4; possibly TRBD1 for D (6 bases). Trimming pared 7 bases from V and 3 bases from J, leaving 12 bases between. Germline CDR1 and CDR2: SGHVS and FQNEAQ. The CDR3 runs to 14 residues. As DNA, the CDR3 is TGTGCCAGCACGCAACAGGGCCCTAATGAAAAACTGTTTTTT. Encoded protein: CASTQQGPNEKLFF. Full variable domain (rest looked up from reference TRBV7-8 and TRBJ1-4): GAGVSQSPRYKVAKRGQDVALRCDPISGHVSLFWYQQALGQGPEFLTYFQNEAQLDKSGLPSDRFFAERPEGSVSTLKIQRTQQEDSAVYLCASTQQGPNEKLFFGSGTQLSVL.

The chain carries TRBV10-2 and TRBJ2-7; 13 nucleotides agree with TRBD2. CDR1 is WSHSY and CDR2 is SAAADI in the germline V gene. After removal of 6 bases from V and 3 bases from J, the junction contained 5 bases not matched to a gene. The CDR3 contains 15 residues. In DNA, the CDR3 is TGCGCCAGCAGAACCGGGACTAGCGGGAACTACGAGCAGTACTTC. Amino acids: CASRTGTSGNYEQYF.

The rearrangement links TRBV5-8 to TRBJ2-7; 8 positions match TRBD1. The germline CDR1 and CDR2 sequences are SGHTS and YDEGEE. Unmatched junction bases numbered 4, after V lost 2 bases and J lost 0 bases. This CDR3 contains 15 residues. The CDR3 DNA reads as TGTGCCAGCAGCTTTGGACAGGGAATCTCCTACGAGCAGTACTTC. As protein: CASSFGQGISYEQYF.

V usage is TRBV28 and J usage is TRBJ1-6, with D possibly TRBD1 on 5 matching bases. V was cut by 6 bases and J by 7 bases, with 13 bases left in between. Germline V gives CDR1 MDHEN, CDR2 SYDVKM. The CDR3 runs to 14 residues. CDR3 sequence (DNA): TGTGCCAGCAGCCCTCCGGACAAGAATTCACCCCTCCACTTT. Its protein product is CASSPPDKNSPLHF.

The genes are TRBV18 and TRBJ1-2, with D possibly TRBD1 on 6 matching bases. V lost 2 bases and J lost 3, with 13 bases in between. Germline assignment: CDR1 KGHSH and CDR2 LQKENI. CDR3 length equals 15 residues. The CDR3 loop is CASSPELSGDYGYTF. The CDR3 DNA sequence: TGTGCCAGCTCACCAGAACTCTCAGGGGACTATGGCTACACCTTC.

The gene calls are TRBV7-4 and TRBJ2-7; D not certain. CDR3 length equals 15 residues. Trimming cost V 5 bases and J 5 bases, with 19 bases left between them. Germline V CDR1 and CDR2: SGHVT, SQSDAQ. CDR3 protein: CASSPSRKPVHEQYF. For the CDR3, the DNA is TGTGCCAGCAGCCCATCCAGGAAACCTGTCCACGAGCAGTACTTC.

CDR3 nucleotide sequence: TGCGCCAGCAGCCAGATTCCCGACTTCCCAAAGGACGAGCAGTACTTC. This encodes CASSQIPDFPKDEQYF. The V and J genes are TRBV4-1 and TRBJ2-7; D not resolved. The CDR3 is 16 residues long. Germline CDR1 reads MGHRA; CDR2 reads YSYEKL. Trimming removed 3 bases at V and 5 bases at J, with 20 bases between.

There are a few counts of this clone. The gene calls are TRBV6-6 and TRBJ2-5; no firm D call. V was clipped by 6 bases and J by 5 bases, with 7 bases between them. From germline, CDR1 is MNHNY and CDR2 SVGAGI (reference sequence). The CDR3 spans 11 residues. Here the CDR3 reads CASSPSETQYF. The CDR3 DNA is TGTGCCAGCAGCCCCTCCGAGACCCAGTACTTC.

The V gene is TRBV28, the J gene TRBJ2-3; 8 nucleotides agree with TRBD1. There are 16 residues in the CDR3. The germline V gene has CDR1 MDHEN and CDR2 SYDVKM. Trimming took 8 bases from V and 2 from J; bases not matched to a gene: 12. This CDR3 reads CASLQAQGATTDTQYF. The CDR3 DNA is TGTGCCAGCCTCCAAGCCCAGGGGGCCACCACAGATACGCAGTATTTT.

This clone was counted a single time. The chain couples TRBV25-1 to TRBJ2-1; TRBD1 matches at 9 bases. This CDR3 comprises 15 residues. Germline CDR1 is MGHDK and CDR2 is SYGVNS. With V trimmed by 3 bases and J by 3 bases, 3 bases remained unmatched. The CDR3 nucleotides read TGTGCCAGCAGTGATGGGACAGGGAGCTACAATGAGCAGTTCTTC. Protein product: CASSDGTGSYNEQFF.

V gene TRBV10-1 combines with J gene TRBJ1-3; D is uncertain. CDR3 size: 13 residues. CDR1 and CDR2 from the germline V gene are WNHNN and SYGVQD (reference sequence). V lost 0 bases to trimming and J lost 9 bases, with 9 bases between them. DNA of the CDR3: TGCGCCAGCAGTGAGTCGTCGCAGTCCACCATATATTTT. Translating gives CASSESSQSTIYF.

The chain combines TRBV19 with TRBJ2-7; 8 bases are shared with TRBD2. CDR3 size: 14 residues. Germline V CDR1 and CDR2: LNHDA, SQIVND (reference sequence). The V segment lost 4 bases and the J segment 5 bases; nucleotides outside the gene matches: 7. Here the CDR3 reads CASSTPAGVNEQYF. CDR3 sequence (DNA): TGTGCCAGTAGTACCCCAGCGGGAGTGAACGAGCAGTACTTC. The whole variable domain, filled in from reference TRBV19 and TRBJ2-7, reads DGGITQSPKYLFRKEGQNVTLSCEQNLNHDAMYWYRQDPGQGLRLIYYSQIVNDFQKGDIAEGYSVSREKKESFPLTVTSAQKNPTAFYLCASSTPAGVNEQYFGPGTRLTVT.

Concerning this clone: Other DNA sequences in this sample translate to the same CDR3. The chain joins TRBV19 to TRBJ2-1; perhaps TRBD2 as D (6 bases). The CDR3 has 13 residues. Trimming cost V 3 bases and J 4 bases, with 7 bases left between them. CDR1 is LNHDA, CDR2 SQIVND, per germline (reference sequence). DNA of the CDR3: TGTGCCAGTAGTATCGGAGGGTACAATGAGCAGTTCTTC. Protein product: CASSIGGYNEQFF.

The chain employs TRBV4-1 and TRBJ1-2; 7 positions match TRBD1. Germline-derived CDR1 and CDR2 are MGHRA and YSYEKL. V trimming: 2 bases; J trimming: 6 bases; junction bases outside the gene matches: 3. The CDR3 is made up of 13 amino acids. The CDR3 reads CASSQTTGNGYTF. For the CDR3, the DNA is TGCGCCAGCAGCCAAACGACAGGGAATGGCTACACCTTC.

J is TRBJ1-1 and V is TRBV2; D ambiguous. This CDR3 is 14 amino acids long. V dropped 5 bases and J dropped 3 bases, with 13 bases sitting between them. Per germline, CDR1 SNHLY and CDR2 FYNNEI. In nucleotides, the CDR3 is TGTGCCAGCAGTACACCGACTGAGTACACTGAAGCTTTCTTT. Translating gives CASSTPTEYTEAFF.

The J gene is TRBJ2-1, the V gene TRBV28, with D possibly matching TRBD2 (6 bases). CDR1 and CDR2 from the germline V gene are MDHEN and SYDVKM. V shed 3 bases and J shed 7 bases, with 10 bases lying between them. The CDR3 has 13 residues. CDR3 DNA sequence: TGTGCCAGCAGTTTTGGGGGGTGGAATGAGCAGTTCTTC. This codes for CASSFGGWNEQFF.

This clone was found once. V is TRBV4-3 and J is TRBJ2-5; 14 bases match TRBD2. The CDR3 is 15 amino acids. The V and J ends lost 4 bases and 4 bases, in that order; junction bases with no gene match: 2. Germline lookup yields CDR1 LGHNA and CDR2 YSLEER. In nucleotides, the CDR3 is TGCGCCAGCAGCCGAGGGACTAGCGGGAGAGAGACCCAGTACTTC. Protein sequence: CASSRGTSGRETQYF.

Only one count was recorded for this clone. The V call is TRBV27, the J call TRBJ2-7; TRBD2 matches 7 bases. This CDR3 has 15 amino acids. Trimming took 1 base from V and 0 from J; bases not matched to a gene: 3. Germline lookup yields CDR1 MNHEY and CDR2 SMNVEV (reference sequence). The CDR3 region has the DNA TGTGCCAGCAGTTTATACGGGAGGTTCTCCTACGAGCAGTACTTC. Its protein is CASSLYGRFSYEQYF.

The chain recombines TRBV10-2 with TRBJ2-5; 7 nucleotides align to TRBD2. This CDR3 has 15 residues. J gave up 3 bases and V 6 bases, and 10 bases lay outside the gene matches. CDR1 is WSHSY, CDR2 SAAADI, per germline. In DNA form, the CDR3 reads TGCGCCAGCAGCGACTGGGCGGGAGATGAAGAGACCCAGTACTTC. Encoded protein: CASSDWAGDEETQYF.

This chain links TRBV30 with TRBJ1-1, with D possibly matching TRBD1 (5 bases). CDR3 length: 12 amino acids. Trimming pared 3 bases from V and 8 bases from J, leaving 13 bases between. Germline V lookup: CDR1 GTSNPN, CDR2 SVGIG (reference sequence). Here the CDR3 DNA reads TGTGCCTGGAGATGGGGGGGAGTCGAAGCTTTCTTT. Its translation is CAWRWGGVEAFF.

CDR3 nucleotides: TGTGCCAGCAGCTTAGGACGCAGCCGGGCGGGAGGCTACACCTTC. This translates into CASSLGRSRAGGYTF. The J gene is TRBJ1-2, the V gene TRBV7-9; D is unresolved. The CDR3 length is 15 residues. Germline CDR1 reads SEHNR; CDR2 reads FQNEAQ (reference sequence). Trimming took 1 base from V and 8 from J, leaving 17 bases between them.